A selection of T cell receptor beta chains follows, all from one sample in a study of blood T cell repertoires in COVID-19. Clones were read by immunoSEQ multiplex PCR, and TCRdb kept only the in-frame ones, dropping some. The profile covers approximately 100,000 clones, with approximately 90% appearing a single time and approximately 20% taken by the ten largest. The sample comprised peripheral blood. The receptors here all came from a human donor with acute or convalescent COVID-19. The donor label of this sample is uncertain. Both conserved end residues are trimmed from each CDR3. Clone size is given for some rows only: seen once, a few or many times, or a class if the clone is expanded.

size,V,CDR3
once,TRBV5-6,ASSLGTNQY
-,TRBV6-6,ASSFVFVNTEAF
-,TRBV18,ASSQNSGENQPQH
-,TRBV19,ASTPGGPISNQPQH
many,TRBV9,ASSVGEPRQGGTGELF
-,TRBV4-2,ASSQEESGTGIYGYT
-,TRBV7-9,ASSLGSNTGLNEQF
-,TRBV9,ASSVTSSQETQY
-,TRBV5-1,ASSSGQGKEKLF
-,TRBV5-4,ASSFFSNTEAF
-,TRBV6-5,ASSYSGASKPYGYT
-,TRBV3-1/TRBV3-2,ASSQEGGGAYTQY
few,TRBV27,ASSLSPLGQALSYEQY
-,TRBV6-5,ATQQGNSPLH